The 18 T cell receptor beta chains presented below share a single source sample, sequenced in a study of long-term antiretroviral therapy in people with HIV. Survey-level immunoSEQ v3.0 assays were run. Method: immunoSEQ multiplex PCR; TCRdb's copy keeps in-frame clones and lacks some. The table lists tens of thousands of clones, around 93% of them singletons. This specimen consisted of unsorted PBMCs, obtained just over 7.3 years after starting antiretroviral therapy. These receptor sequences come from a man between 45 and 60 years old with HIV.

The chain links TRBV4-1 to TRBJ2-7, with TRBD1 matching 9 bases. Per the germline V gene, CDR1 is MGHRA and CDR2 is YSYEKL. The CDR3 contains 16 residues. J lost 2 bases, V lost 4 bases, and 9 bases had no gene match. This chain's CDR3 is CASSPQGDRVTYEQYF. The CDR3, as DNA: TGCGCCAGCAGCCCCCAAGGGGACAGGGTTACCTACGAGCAGTACTTC.

V and J are TRBV28 and TRBJ1-2, with no clear D. Trimming stripped 3 bases from V and 7 bases from J, with 15 bases between. Looked up from germline, CDR1 is MDHEN and CDR2 is SYDVKM. CDR3 length: 14 amino acids. CDR3 sequence (DNA): TGTGCCAGCAGTTTCCCCGGGAGGGCGGGTGGCTACACCTTC. Residues: CASSFPGRAGGYTF.

The V gene is TRBV28, the J gene TRBJ1-1; no clear D. The CDR3 consists of 14 residues. V was pared by 7 bases and J by 2 bases, with 14 bases between. Germline CDR1 is MDHEN and CDR2 is SYDVKM. CDR3 coding DNA: TGTGCCAGCAAACTCGGGCTTTCCAACACTGAAGCTTTCTTT. Translating gives CASKLGLSNTEAFF.

The V and J genes are TRBV5-5 and TRBJ1-1; 8 bases map to TRBD1. The CDR3 runs to 15 residues. The germline V gene encodes CDR1 SGHKS and CDR2 YYEKEE (reference sequence). After removal of 3 bases from V and 0 bases from J, the junction contained 4 bases not matched to a gene. The CDR3 nucleotides read TGTGCCAGCAGCTCTCGACAGGGGATGAACACTGAAGCTTTCTTT. Its protein product is CASSSRQGMNTEAFF.

The genes are TRBV9 and TRBJ2-3; D remains ambiguous. There are 13 residues in the CDR3. Germline CDR1 and CDR2: SGDLS and YYNGEE. V lost 4 bases and J lost 2, with 8 bases in between. Here the CDR3 reads CASSPGSTDTQYF. The CDR3, as DNA: TGTGCCAGCAGCCCCGGGTCCACAGATACGCAGTATTTT.

The genes are TRBV5-6 and TRBJ2-7, with 9 bases lining up with TRBD1. The length of the CDR3 is 14 residues. Germline CDR1 is SGHDT and CDR2 is YYEEEE. The V segment lost 2 bases and the J segment 4 bases; nucleotides outside the gene matches: 4. In nucleotides, the CDR3 is TGTGCCAGCAGCTTAAGGGACAGGGTTTACGAGCAGTACTTC. The encoded protein is CASSLRDRVYEQYF.

The chain couples TRBV10-1 to TRBJ1-1; 7 bases map to TRBD1. V shed 0 bases, J shed 0 bases, and the junction held 7 bases outside the gene matches. This CDR3 region has 17 residues. The germline gives CDR1 WNHNN, CDR2 SYGVQD (reference sequence). Here the CDR3 DNA reads TGCGCCAGCAGTGAGTCTCGACAGGGTCCCATGAACACTGAAGCTTTCTTT. As protein: CASSESRQGPMNTEAFF.

The chain uses TRBV9 and TRBJ2-3, with 8 bases matching TRBD2. CDR1 is SGDLS, CDR2 YYNGEE, per germline. The CDR3 is 16 residues long. V gave up 4 bases and J gave up 0 bases; unmatched junction bases: 7. Here the CDR3 reads CASSSRTSLSTDTQYF. Here the CDR3 DNA reads TGTGCCAGCAGCTCCCGGACTAGCCTGAGCACAGATACGCAGTATTTT.

The CDR3: CASSEGARLSTDTQYF. The CDR3, as DNA: TGTGCCAGCAGTGAAGGGGCGAGGCTTAGCACAGATACGCAGTATTTT. This chain uses TRBV6-1 with TRBJ2-3, with D hard to call. Germline V lookup: CDR1 MNHNS, CDR2 SASEGT. The CDR3 is 16 amino acids. V lost 1 base and J 0 bases, leaving 11 bases between the germline ends.

The chain links TRBV11-2 to TRBJ2-7; D remains ambiguous. V was shortened by 6 bases and J by 7 bases, with 13 bases between the two germline ends. The germline V gene encodes CDR1 SGHAT and CDR2 FQNNGV. This CDR3 is built from 12 residues. This chain's CDR3 is CASRFLRQEQYF. The CDR3 nucleotides read TGTGCCAGCAGATTCCTTAGGCAGGAGCAGTACTTC.

This clone has just one count. This chain connects TRBV5-4 to TRBJ2-7, with TRBD1 matching over 7 bases. J gave up 3 bases and V 0 bases, and 3 bases lay outside the gene matches. This CDR3 has 14 residues. Per the germline V gene, CDR1 is SGHNT and CDR2 is YYREEE (reference sequence). CDR3 region: CASSLGGTDYEQYF. The CDR3 coding sequence is TGTGCCAGCAGCTTGGGAGGGACAGACTACGAGCAGTACTTC.

Concerning this clone itself: This specimen includes other DNA sequences encoding the same CDR3. The V gene is TRBV7-9, the J gene TRBJ2-7; 9 positions agree with TRBD1. There are 15 residues in the CDR3. Germline CDR1 and CDR2: SEHNR and FQNEAQ (reference sequence). After removal of 3 bases from V and 0 bases from J, the junction contained 3 bases not matched to a gene. The CDR3 bases are TGTGCCAGCAGCTTGGACAGGGGCAGCTCCTACGAGCAGTACTTC. The encoded protein is CASSLDRGSSYEQYF.

This chain uses TRBV21-1 with TRBJ1-2; the table gives TRBD1 as D, unverified against the DNA. TRBV21-1 is a pseudogene locus. The CDR3 extends over 15 amino acids. CDR3: CASSKVGGANYGYTF. CDR3 nucleotide sequence: TGTGCCAGCAGCAAAGTAGGGGGCGCGAACTATGGCTACACCTTC.

The chain combines TRBV6-1 with TRBJ2-7; 12 bases line up with TRBD1. From germline, CDR1 is MNHNS and CDR2 SASEGT. The CDR3 covers 15 residues. The V and J ends lost 0 bases and 8 bases, in that order; junction bases with no gene match: 5. CDR3 sequence reads: CASSEATGTGGKQYF. CDR3 in DNA: TGTGCCAGCAGTGAAGCCACGGGGACAGGGGGCAAGCAGTACTTC.

This clone was seen just once. The genes are TRBV9 and TRBJ1-6; 9 nucleotides match TRBD1. There are 14 residues in the CDR3. The V gene's germline CDR1 is SGDLS and CDR2 YYNGEE. With V trimmed by 3 bases and J by 10 bases, 5 bases remained unmatched. CDR3 nucleotide sequence: TGTGCCAGCAGCGCCCGGACAGGGGTCTCACCCCTCCACTTT. Protein: CASSARTGVSPLHF.

The V gene is TRBV10-2, the J gene TRBJ1-3; D unclear. The V end was cut by 4 bases, the J end by 4 bases, with 14 bases between. This CDR3 has 15 residues. Looked up from germline, CDR1 is WSHSY and CDR2 is SAAADI. The CDR3: CASSGTGRGGNTIYF. The CDR3, as DNA: TGCGCCAGCAGTGGTACGGGCAGAGGGGGAAACACCATATATTTT.

The CDR3 nucleotides are TGTGCCAGCATGACGGGGTTGGGCACTGAAGCTTTCTTT. Translation: CASMTGLGTEAFF. This sequence joins TRBV28 and TRBJ1-1; D is unresolved. Trimming removed 7 bases at V and 4 bases at J, with 13 bases between. The CDR3 length is 13 residues. Germline CDR1 is MDHEN and CDR2 is SYDVKM.

The V gene is TRBV14, the J gene TRBJ2-7; maybe TRBD2 (5 bases). From germline, CDR1 is SGHDN and CDR2 FVKESK. This CDR3 contains 15 residues. V was trimmed by 1 base and J by 1 base, leaving 11 bases between them. The CDR3 nucleotides are TGTGCCAGCAGCCAAGCCGGGGTGATATCCTACGAGCAGTACTTC. It codes for CASSQAGVISYEQYF.